These T cell receptor beta chains were read from a single sample in a study of early T cells in non-severe SARS-CoV-2 infection. From the 5' RACE reads, TCRdb called clonotypes with MiXCR, one entry per CDR3 protein. The sample has tens of thousands of distinct CDR3 sequences, under 10% seen once. Sequencing input: whole blood. The receptors here all came from an adult who was a healthcare worker with PCR-confirmed SARS-CoV-2 infection or an uninfected control (not recorded which). Each CDR3 is given with its conserved first and last residue. The D gene is left open where the match is weak. Some rows have no size entry. The others give once, few or many, or a class for an expanded clone.

TRBV5-1	TRBJ2-7	many	.	CASSRSTGTVTYEQYF	TGCGCCAGCAGCAGATCGACCGGGACGGTGACCTACGAGCAGTACTTC
TRBV29-1	TRBJ1-1	many	.	CSVEEFPTTTEAFF	TGCAGCGTTGAAGAGTTCCCGACAACAACTGAAGCTTTCTTT
TRBV6-2/TRBV6-3	TRBJ1-2	many	.	CASTEDGRVFGGYGYTF	TGTGCCAGCACCGAAGACGGAAGAGTCTTTGGGGGCTATGGCTACACCTTC
TRBV3-1	TRBJ1-6	many	.	CASSQVSGSPLHF	TGTGCCAGCAGCCAAGTGTCGGGATCACCCCTCCACTTT
TRBV5-1	TRBJ2-5	.	.	CASSLAGQKDETQYF	TGCGCCAGCAGCTTGGCGGGGCAGAAAGACGAGACCCAGTACTTC
TRBV14	TRBJ2-5	few	TRBD1	CASSPYTGAQETQYF	TGTGCCAGCAGCCCTTACACAGGGGCCCAAGAGACCCAGTACTTC
TRBV29-1	TRBJ2-7	.	TRBD2	CSVLAGGYEQYF	TGCAGCGTTCTAGCGGGGGGCTACGAGCAGTACTTC
TRBV6-2/TRBV6-3	TRBJ1-4	many	TRBD1	CASRSTGQGEKLFF	TGTGCCAGCAGATCCACGGGACAGGGCGAAAAACTGTTTTTT
TRBV4-3	TRBJ2-1	.	TRBD1	CASSQPSGQGVGNEQFF	TGCGCCAGCAGCCAACCTTCGGGACAGGGGGTGGGCAATGAGCAGTTCTTC
TRBV5-4	TRBJ2-1	many	TRBD2	CASSLGAGGYNEQFF	TGTGCCAGCAGCTTGGGGGCGGGAGGGTACAATGAGCAGTTCTTC
TRBV5-5	TRBJ2-2	.	.	CASSFGATGELFF	TGTGCCAGCAGCTTCGGGGCGACCGGGGAGCTGTTTTTT
TRBV7-7	TRBJ2-7	.	.	CASSLEQGGSFEQYF	TGTGCTAGCAGCTTAGAGCAAGGGGGATCTTTCGAGCAGTACTTC
TRBV11-2	TRBJ2-7	many	.	CASSLVVRGPYEQYF	TGTGCCAGCAGCTTAGTGGTACGGGGGCCCTACGAGCAGTACTTC
TRBV6-1	TRBJ2-3	many	TRBD2	CASRTSGSTDTQYF	TGTGCCAGCAGGACTAGCGGCTCCACAGATACGCAGTATTTT
TRBV6-6	TRBJ2-1	.	.	CASSYTLEGGNEQFF	TGTGCCAGCAGTTACACCCTAGAGGGGGGCAATGAGCAGTTCTTC
TRBV7-9	TRBJ2-2	many	.	CASSLSGNTGELFF	TGTGCCAGCAGCTTATCAGGGAACACCGGGGAGCTGTTTTTT
TRBV12-3/TRBV12-4	TRBJ2-1	many	.	CASSLGQGGDNEQFF	TGTGCCAGCAGTTTAGGTCAGGGGGGAGACAATGAGCAGTTCTTC